These T cell receptor beta chains were read from a single sample in a study of blood T cell repertoires in COVID-19. The protocol was immunoSEQ multiplex PCR, while the TCRdb copy is restricted to in-frame clones and leaves out a portion. The sample shows about 390,000 clones, just under 90% of them seen only once. Material for sequencing was PBMCs or T cells enriched from blood (not recorded which). These receptors were obtained from a woman between 45 and 60 years old who had recovered from COVID-19. Both conserved end residues are part of each CDR3. Each record gives: clone size, J gene, D gene, V gene, CDR3 DNA, CDR3 protein. The D gene is left open where the match is weak. Only some rows state a clone size, as once, few, many or a class for expanded clones.

size: few; J: TRBJ1-2; D: TRBD1; V: TRBV5-5; DNA: TGTGCCAGCAGCCAACGGACAGGGAACTATGGCTACACCTTC; CDR3: CASSQRTGNYGYTF
size: .; J: TRBJ1-2; D: .; V: TRBV19; DNA: TGTGCCAGTAGTATTTCGACAATCTCTGGCTACACCTTC; CDR3: CASSISTISGYTF
size: .; J: TRBJ1-6; D: .; V: TRBV18; DNA: TGTGCCAGCTCACCAGCCGGGGGGGCTAGTAATTCACCCCTCCACTTT; CDR3: CASSPAGGASNSPLHF
size: .; J: TRBJ1-1; D: TRBD1; V: TRBV13; DNA: TGTGCCAGCAGCCCTGACAGGGGGCGGACTGAAGCTTTCTTT; CDR3: CASSPDRGRTEAFF
size: .; J: TRBJ2-2; D: .; V: TRBV11-2; DNA: TGTGCCAGCAGCTTAGCATTAGGAGTCGCGGTCGGGGAGCTGTTTTTT; CDR3: CASSLALGVAVGELFF
size: .; J: TRBJ2-3; D: TRBD2; V: TRBV11-2; DNA: TGTGCCAGCAGCTTAGCTGGACGGGGGGGCAGAACAGATACGCAGTATTTT; CDR3: CASSLAGRGGRTDTQYF
size: few; J: TRBJ2-1; D: TRBD1; V: TRBV2; DNA: TGTGCCAGCAGCGCCCGACAGGGGGTAGGCGAGCAGTTCTTC; CDR3: CASSARQGVGEQFF
size: .; J: TRBJ2-3; D: TRBD1; V: TRBV6-2/TRBV6-3; DNA: TGTGCCAGCAGTTACCCGGGACAGGGCACAGATACGCAGTATTTT; CDR3: CASSYPGQGTDTQYF
size: few; J: TRBJ1-1; D: .; V: TRBV18; DNA: TGTGCCAGCTCAACGGGGGGGAACACTGAAGCTTTCTTT; CDR3: CASSTGGNTEAFF
size: .; J: TRBJ1-5; D: .; V: TRBV3-1/TRBV3-2; DNA: TGTGCCAGCAGCCAAGAGCGAAGTCAGCCCCAGCATTTT; CDR3: CASSQERSQPQHF
size: .; J: TRBJ2-7; D: .; V: TRBV6-5; DNA: TGTGCCAGCAGTTTGGTCCTCGACAGCTCCTACGAGCAGTACTTC; CDR3: CASSLVLDSSYEQYF
size: .; J: TRBJ2-1; D: .; V: TRBV19; DNA: TGTGCCAGTAGTATAGACCTCCGTGAGGGCCTAAGGGATGAGCAGTTCTTC; CDR3: CASSIDLREGLRDEQFF
size: .; J: TRBJ2-7; D: TRBD2; V: TRBV18; DNA: TGTGCCAGCTCACGCGGGGGGGCCTACGAGCAGTACTTC; CDR3: CASSRGGAYEQYF
size: once; J: TRBJ1-2; D: TRBD1; V: TRBV7-2; DNA: TGTGCCAGCAGCTTGGGACAGGGGCACTATGGCTACACCTTC; CDR3: CASSLGQGHYGYTF
size: .; J: TRBJ1-5; D: .; V: TRBV7-2; DNA: TGTGCCAGCAGCCACCCGGGGCAGCCCCAGCATTTT; CDR3: CASSHPGQPQHF
size: .; J: TRBJ2-1; D: TRBD1; V: TRBV5-1; DNA: TGCGCCAGCAGCTCCCCCCGCTATGACACAGGGGACAATGAGCAGTTCTTC; CDR3: CASSSPRYDTGDNEQFF
size: few; J: TRBJ2-6; D: TRBD2; V: TRBV7-8; DNA: TGTGCCAGCAGCTTGGGACTAGCGAGGGGGGCCAACGTCCTGACTTTC; CDR3: CASSLGLARGANVLTF
size: .; J: TRBJ1-1; D: .; V: TRBV18; DNA: TGTGCCAGCTCACCAGGCAGGGACACTGTAGCTTTCTTT; CDR3: CASSPGRDTVAFF
size: once; J: TRBJ2-1; D: .; V: TRBV4-3; DNA: TGCGCCAGCAGGCCAAGGGTGGGGGTGCGACAGGCCCCTTACAATGAGCAGTTCTTC; CDR3: CASRPRVGVRQAPYNEQFF
size: .; J: TRBJ1-2; D: .; V: TRBV19; DNA: TGTGCCAGTAGTATTAAGGGTAGCGGATCTAACTATGGCTACACCTTC; CDR3: CASSIKGSGSNYGYTF
size: .; J: TRBJ1-1; D: .; V: TRBV4-3; DNA: TGCGCCAGCAGCCAAGATAGGAGAGCCGGGGCTGAAGCTTTCTTT; CDR3: CASSQDRRAGAEAFF
size: .; J: TRBJ1-1; D: .; V: TRBV27; DNA: TGTGCCAGCAGTTCGCTACCGCCCACTGAAGCTTTCTTT; CDR3: CASSSLPPTEAFF
size: .; J: TRBJ1-6; D: .; V: TRBV28; DNA: TGTGCCAGCAGTACAACAGGGTCCACCTCACCCCTCCACTTT; CDR3: CASSTTGSTSPLHF
size: .; J: TRBJ2-1; D: TRBD2; V: TRBV4-1; DNA: TGCGCCAGCTCTATCGGGGTAGCGGGGGACCAAGATGAGTTCTTC; CDR3: CASSIGVAGDQDEFF
size: .; J: TRBJ2-1; D: .; V: TRBV19; DNA: TGTGCCACCTCCGCGACACCTACCAATGAGCAGTTCTTC; CDR3: CATSATPTNEQFF
size: .; J: TRBJ1-1; D: TRBD1; V: TRBV27; DNA: TGTGCCAGCAAATGGGACAGGGGCGGCACTGAAGCTTTCTTT; CDR3: CASKWDRGGTEAFF
size: .; J: TRBJ2-3; D: TRBD2; V: TRBV4-1; DNA: TGCGCCAGCAGCCGGGGACTAGTGTCAGATACGCAGTATTTT; CDR3: CASSRGLVSDTQYF
size: .; J: TRBJ2-1; D: TRBD2; V: TRBV7-2; DNA: TGTGCCAGCAGCCTCATGGGGGGGAACTACAATGAGCAGTTCTTC; CDR3: CASSLMGGNYNEQFF
size: .; J: TRBJ2-1; D: TRBD2; V: TRBV4-2; DNA: TGTGCCAGCAGCGATTCACTAGCGGGGGGAAGGAATGAGCAGTTCTTC; CDR3: CASSDSLAGGRNEQFF
size: once; J: TRBJ1-1; D: TRBD1; V: TRBV27; DNA: TGTGCCAGCACCGATGGAGACAGGGGCAGGGCTTTCTTT; CDR3: CASTDGDRGRAFF
size: .; J: TRBJ2-2; D: .; V: TRBV5-1; DNA: TGCGCCAGCACCCTCGGGGAGTTATCCTCGAACACCGGGGAGCTGTTTTTT; CDR3: CASTLGELSSNTGELFF
size: .; J: TRBJ1-5; D: .; V: TRBV3-1/TRBV3-2; DNA: TGTGCCAGCAGCTTAGGGACATTTCAGCCCCAGCATTTT; CDR3: CASSLGTFQPQHF
size: .; J: TRBJ1-6; D: .; V: TRBV6-5; DNA: TGTGCCAGCAAAGGTCGGCGGTATAATTCACCCCTCCACTTT; CDR3: CASKGRRYNSPLHF
size: .; J: TRBJ1-2; D: TRBD1; V: TRBV6-4; DNA: TGTGCCCTCAGGAGGGGGACAGAGAGCCCCTATGGCTACACCTTC; CDR3: CALRRGTESPYGYTF
size: .; J: TRBJ1-3; D: .; V: TRBV5-6; DNA: TGTGCCAGCAGCCAAAAAACTAATAGCCTAATTATCTCTGGAAACACCATATATTTT; CDR3: CASSQKTNSLIISGNTIYF
size: few; J: TRBJ1-3; D: TRBD1; V: TRBV5-6; DNA: TGTGCCAGCAGCCGGGGAAGGACAGGGGTTTTTGGAAACACCATATATTTT; CDR3: CASSRGRTGVFGNTIYF
size: once; J: TRBJ2-7; D: .; V: TRBV30; DNA: TGTGCCTGGAGTGTTAAGGGAGGCTACGAGCAGTACTTC; CDR3: CAWSVKGGYEQYF
size: .; J: TRBJ1-6; D: .; V: TRBV19; DNA: TGTGCCAGTAGAGGACCGGACAACTATAATTCACCCCTCCACTTT; CDR3: CASRGPDNYNSPLHF
size: .; J: TRBJ1-6; D: .; V: TRBV12-5; DNA: TGTGCTAGTTCCTGGGGAGGGGATTCACCCCTCCACTTT; CDR3: CASSWGGDSPLHF
size: .; J: TRBJ1-5; D: TRBD1; V: TRBV6-1; DNA: TGTGCCAGCAGTGTACCGGGACAGGGGCTTCCCCCACTCAATCAGCCCCAGCATTTT; CDR3: CASSVPGQGLPPLNQPQHF
size: .; J: TRBJ2-1; D: .; V: TRBV4-1; DNA: TGCGCCAGCAGCCAAGATCGGGGGGCCCCCGAGCAGTTCTTC; CDR3: CASSQDRGAPEQFF
size: .; J: TRBJ1-6; D: .; V: TRBV7-9; DNA: TGTGCCATACGGACTTACAGCAATTCACCCCTCCACTTT; CDR3: CAIRTYSNSPLHF
size: .; J: TRBJ1-5; D: TRBD1; V: TRBV18; DNA: TGTGCCAGCTCCCGAGACAGGGATCAGCCCCAGCATTTT; CDR3: CASSRDRDQPQHF
size: .; J: TRBJ1-1; D: .; V: TRBV11-3; DNA: TGTGCCAGCAGCCCCGGCGGAGGGTATGGTACTGAAGCTTTCTTT; CDR3: CASSPGGGYGTEAFF
size: .; J: TRBJ1-1; D: .; V: TRBV4-1; DNA: TGCGCCAGCAGCCAGTTGGGACTCGGGACTGAAGCTTTCTTT; CDR3: CASSQLGLGTEAFF
size: .; J: TRBJ2-7; D: TRBD2; V: TRBV28; DNA: TGTGCCAGCAGCTTAGCGGGGAACCACTACGAGCAGTACTTC; CDR3: CASSLAGNHYEQYF
size: .; J: TRBJ2-2; D: .; V: TRBV27; DNA: TGTGCCAGCAGAGAGGTTGGCACCGGGGAGCTGTTTTTT; CDR3: CASREVGTGELFF
size: .; J: TRBJ1-3; D: TRBD1; V: TRBV2; DNA: TGTGCCAGCAGTGAGGAAGGGACAGAAGGATATTTT; CDR3: CASSEEGTEGYF
size: .; J: TRBJ1-4; D: .; V: TRBV5-1; DNA: TGCGCCAGCAGCTTGACAGGGCGATTTAATGAAAAACTGTTTTTT; CDR3: CASSLTGRFNEKLFF
size: .; J: TRBJ1-1; D: TRBD1; V: TRBV7-8; DNA: TGTGCCAGCAGCTTAGCGCACAGGGGGCGATTCCAGAACACTGAAGCTTTCTTT; CDR3: CASSLAHRGRFQNTEAFF
size: .; J: TRBJ1-2; D: .; V: TRBV7-8; DNA: TGTGCCAGCAGCTTAACAGAAGCTAACTATGGCTACACCTTC; CDR3: CASSLTEANYGYTF
size: .; J: TRBJ1-4; D: TRBD1; V: TRBV7-9; DNA: TGTGCCACCACACAGGGGGCTAATGAAAAACTGTTTTTT; CDR3: CATTQGANEKLFF
size: .; J: TRBJ2-5; D: TRBD1; V: TRBV19; DNA: TGTGCCAGTAGCCCGGGACAGGGAGTAGAGACCCAGTACTTC; CDR3: CASSPGQGVETQYF
size: .; J: TRBJ2-7; D: TRBD1; V: TRBV27; DNA: TGTGCCAGCACCCCTGACAGGGCTCTCATTAACGAGCAGTACTTC; CDR3: CASTPDRALINEQYF
size: .; J: TRBJ2-7; D: TRBD2; V: TRBV20-1; DNA: TGCAGTGCCAAGCGGGGCTACGAGCAGTACTTC; CDR3: CSAKRGYEQYF
size: .; J: TRBJ2-1; D: TRBD2; V: TRBV6-1; DNA: TGTGCCAGCAGTGAAGGGTGGCTAGCGGGCTATAATGAGCAGTTCTTC; CDR3: CASSEGWLAGYNEQFF
size: .; J: TRBJ1-1; D: .; V: TRBV11-2; DNA: TGTGCCAGCAGCTTATGGGCGAGGGACACTGAAGCTTTCTTT; CDR3: CASSLWARDTEAFF
size: .; J: TRBJ1-3; D: .; V: TRBV3-1/TRBV3-2; DNA: TGTGCCAGCAGCCAAGAGCTGAGCTCTGGAAACACCATATATTTT; CDR3: CASSQELSSGNTIYF
size: .; J: TRBJ1-3; D: TRBD1; V: TRBV2; DNA: TGTGCCAGCAGCTCGGACAGGGGAGCGGGAAACACCATATATTTT; CDR3: CASSSDRGAGNTIYF